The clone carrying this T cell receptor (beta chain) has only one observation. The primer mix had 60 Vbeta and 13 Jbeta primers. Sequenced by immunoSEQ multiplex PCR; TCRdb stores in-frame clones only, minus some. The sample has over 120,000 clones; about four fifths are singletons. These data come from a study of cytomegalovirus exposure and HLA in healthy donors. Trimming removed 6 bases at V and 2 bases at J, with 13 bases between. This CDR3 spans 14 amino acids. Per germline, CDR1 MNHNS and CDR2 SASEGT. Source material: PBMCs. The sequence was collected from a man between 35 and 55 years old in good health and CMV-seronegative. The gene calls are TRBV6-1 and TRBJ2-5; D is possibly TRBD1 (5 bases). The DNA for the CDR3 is TGTGCCAGCAGCCTTAGGACAAAACAAGAGACCCAGTACTTC. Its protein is CASSLRTKQETQYF.